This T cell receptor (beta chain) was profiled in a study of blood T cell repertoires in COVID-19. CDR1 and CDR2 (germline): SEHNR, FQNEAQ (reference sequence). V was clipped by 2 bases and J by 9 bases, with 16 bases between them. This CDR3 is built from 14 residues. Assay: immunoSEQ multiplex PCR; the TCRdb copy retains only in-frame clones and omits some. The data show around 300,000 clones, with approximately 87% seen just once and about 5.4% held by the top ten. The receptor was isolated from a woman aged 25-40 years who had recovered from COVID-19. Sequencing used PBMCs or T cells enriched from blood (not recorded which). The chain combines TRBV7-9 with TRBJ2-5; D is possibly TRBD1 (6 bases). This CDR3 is CASSLWGTGLAQYF. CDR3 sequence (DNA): TGTGCCAGCAGCTTATGGGGAACAGGGCTAGCCCAGTACTTC.